The T cell receptor beta chain described here comes from a study of blood T cell repertoires in COVID-19 (dated by TCRdb to about 2020). Regarding the research as a whole: Samples from collaborators originated in the United States, Italy and Spain and spanned both the acute and convalescent phases of COVID-19. Samples came from the ongoing ImmuneRACE study (first 160 participants) plus 1,254 subjects from 6 global collaborators. The repertoires were made available in a free public database intended to serve as a resource for research on the immune response to SARS-CoV-2. The prospective study material was composed of cDNA or gDNA derived from T cells, B-cell-depleted T cells, or PBMCs. The sample metadata nearly always contained a de-identified subject ID, COVID-19 status, age in years and sex. Subjects who had been exposed to COVID-19, were actively infected with it, or had recovered from it provided the deeply sampled blood TCRbeta repertoires that made up the dataset. Where available, HLA class I and class II types were obtained from metadata supplied by the sample provider rather than from assay-based typing.

What the research found in general, with its limitations: The amount of clinical and demographic metadata varied by source and participant and was provided uncurated.

V gives up 6 bases and J gives up 2 bases, and the segment between their germline ends measures 13 bases. The germline V gene (reference sequence) yields SEHNR for CDR1 and FQNEAQ for CDR2. The CDR3 holds 14 amino acids from the cysteine to the phenylalanine. The DNA shown is the 42-base CDR3, in frame from base 1. Turning to this clone: The target of this receptor is not known. No base quality information exists; no much larger clone differs at one position.

Each collaborating institution followed its own protocols to collect whole blood in K2EDTA tubes. For TCRbeta analysis, collaborators shipped samples in one of three forms: frozen whole blood, isolated PBMCs, or DNA extracted from either of those sample types. TCRbeta CDR3 regions were amplified from genomic DNA by means of the immunoSEQ Assay, a bias-controlled multiplex PCR. The published analysis was carried out like this. The number of nucleated cells in each sample was estimated by amplification of reference gene primers within the assay. Sequence reads were collapsed and filtered to measure the absolute abundance of every unique TCRbeta CDR3 rearrangement. For each sample, productive Simpson clonality was calculated by taking the square root of Simpson's diversity index across productive rearrangements. Drawn from immuneACCESS, this table holds only the in-frame rearrangements with V and J called that TCRdb kept. Clones are partly lost; checked studies trace under half to an unresolved V gene and leave the rest unexplained. The V and J calls and clone size are taken from that table; D and trimming were inferred from the DNA. The sample profile shows about 300,000 clones; around 88% of them were found once. The top ten hold around 1.6% of the sample.

The source material was peripheral blood. The origin of this receptor is a woman aged 50 to 60 with acute or convalescent COVID-19. Here the chain combines TRBV7-9 and TRBJ2-5; a confident D gene designation cannot be given. The nucleotide sequence is given as TGTGCCAGCAGTCGTTCGGCGGAACAAGAGACCCAGTACTTC. Translation gives CASSRSAEQETQYF.